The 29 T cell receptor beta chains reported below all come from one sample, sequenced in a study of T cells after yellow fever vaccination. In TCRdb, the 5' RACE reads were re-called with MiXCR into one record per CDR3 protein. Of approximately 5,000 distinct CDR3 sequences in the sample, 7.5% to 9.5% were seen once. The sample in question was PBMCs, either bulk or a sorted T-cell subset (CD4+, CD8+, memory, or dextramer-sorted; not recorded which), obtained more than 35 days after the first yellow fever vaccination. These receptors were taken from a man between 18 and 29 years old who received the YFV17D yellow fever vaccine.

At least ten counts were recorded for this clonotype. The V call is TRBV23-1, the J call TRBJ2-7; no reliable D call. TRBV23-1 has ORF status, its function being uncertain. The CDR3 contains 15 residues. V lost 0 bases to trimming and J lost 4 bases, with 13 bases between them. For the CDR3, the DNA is TGCGCCAGCAGTCAATCCCCGGATGGTTCATACGAGCAGTACGTC. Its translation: CASSQSPDGSYEQYV.

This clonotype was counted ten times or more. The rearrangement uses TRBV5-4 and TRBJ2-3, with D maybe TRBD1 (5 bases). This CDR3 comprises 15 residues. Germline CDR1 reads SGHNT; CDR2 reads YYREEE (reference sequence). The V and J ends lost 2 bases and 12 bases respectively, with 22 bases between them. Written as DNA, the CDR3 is TGTGCCAGCAGCTTAAGTTCAGGGATCACCCCTCCCCAGTATTTT. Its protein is CASSLSSGITPPQYF. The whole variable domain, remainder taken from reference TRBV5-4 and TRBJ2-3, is ETGVTQSPTHLIKTRGQQVTLRCSSQSGHNTVSWYQQALGQGPQFIFQYYREEENGRGNFPPRFSGLQFPNYSSELNVNALELDDSALYLCASSLSSGITPPQYFGPGTRLTVL.

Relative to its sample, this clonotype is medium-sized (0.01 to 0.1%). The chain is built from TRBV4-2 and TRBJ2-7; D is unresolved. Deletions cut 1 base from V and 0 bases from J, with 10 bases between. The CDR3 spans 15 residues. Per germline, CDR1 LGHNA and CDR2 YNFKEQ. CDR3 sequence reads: CASSQGATFSYEQYF. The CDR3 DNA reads TGTGCCAGCAGCCAAGGGGCTACGTTCTCCTACGAGCAGTACTTC.

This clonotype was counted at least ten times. CDR3 protein: CASSLVAGALSETQYF. In DNA, the CDR3 is TGCGCCAGCAGCTTGGTGGCAGGGGCTCTTTCAGAGACCCAGTACTTC. V usage is TRBV5-1 and J usage is TRBJ2-5; the D gene is possibly TRBD1 (6 bases). In germline, CDR1 is SGHRS, CDR2 YFSETQ. V was cut by 0 bases and J by 4 bases, with 16 bases left in between. The CDR3 length is 16 residues.

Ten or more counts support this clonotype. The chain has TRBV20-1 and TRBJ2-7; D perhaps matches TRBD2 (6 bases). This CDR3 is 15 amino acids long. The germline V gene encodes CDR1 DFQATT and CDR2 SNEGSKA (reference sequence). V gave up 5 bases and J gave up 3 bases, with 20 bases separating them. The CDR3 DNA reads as TGCAGTGCTTTACGCGGGACCGATGAATTCTACGAGCAGTACTTC. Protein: CSALRGTDEFYEQYF.

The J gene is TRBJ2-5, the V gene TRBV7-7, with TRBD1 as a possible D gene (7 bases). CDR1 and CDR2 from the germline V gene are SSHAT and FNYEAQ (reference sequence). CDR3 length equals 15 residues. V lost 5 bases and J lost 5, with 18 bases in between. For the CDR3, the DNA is TGTGCCAGCAGCCCCCGGGGCTCAGGGGGGGAGACCCAGTACTTC. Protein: CASSPRGSGGETQYF.

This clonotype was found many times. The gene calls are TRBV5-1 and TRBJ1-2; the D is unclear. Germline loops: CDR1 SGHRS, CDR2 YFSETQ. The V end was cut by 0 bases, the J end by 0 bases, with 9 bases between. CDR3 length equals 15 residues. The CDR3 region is CASSLGSWPNYGYTF. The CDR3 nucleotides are TGCGCCAGCAGCTTGGGAAGTTGGCCTAACTATGGCTACACCTTC.

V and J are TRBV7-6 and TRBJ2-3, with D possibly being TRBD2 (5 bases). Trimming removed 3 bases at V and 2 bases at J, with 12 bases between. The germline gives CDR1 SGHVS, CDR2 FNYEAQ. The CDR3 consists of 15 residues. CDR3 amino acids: CASSFVSSLTDTQYF. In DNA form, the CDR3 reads TGTGCCAGCAGCTTTGTGTCTAGCCTCACAGATACGCAGTATTTT.

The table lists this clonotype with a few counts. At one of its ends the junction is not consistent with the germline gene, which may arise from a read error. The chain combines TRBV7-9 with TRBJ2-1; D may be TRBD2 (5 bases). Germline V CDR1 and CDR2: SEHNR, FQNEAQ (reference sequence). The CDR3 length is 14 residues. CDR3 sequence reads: CAISPGVRHNEQFF. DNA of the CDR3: TGTGCCATCAGCCCCGGGGTACGGCACAATGAGCAGTTCTTC.

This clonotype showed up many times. DNA of the CDR3: TGCGCCAGCAGCTCAATGACAGGGGACTATGGCTACACCTTC. Translated, it gives CASSSMTGDYGYTF. V usage is TRBV5-1 and J usage is TRBJ1-2; 8 nucleotides agree with TRBD1. CDR1 and CDR2 from the germline V gene are SGHRS and YFSETQ. The CDR3 is 14 amino acids. J gave up 3 bases and V 3 bases, and 4 bases lay outside the gene matches.

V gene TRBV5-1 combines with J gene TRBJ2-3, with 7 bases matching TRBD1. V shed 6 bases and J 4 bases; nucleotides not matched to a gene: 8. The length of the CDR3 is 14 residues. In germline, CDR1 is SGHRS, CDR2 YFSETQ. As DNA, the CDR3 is TGCGCCAGCACCACTCGACAGGGACCAGATACGCAGTATTTT. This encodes CASTTRQGPDTQYF.

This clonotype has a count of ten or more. CDR3 region: CASSTGVRGEQYV. Here the CDR3 DNA reads TGTGCCAGCAGTACAGGGGTCAGGGGAGAGCAGTACGTC. The chain employs TRBV6-4 and TRBJ2-7; TRBD1 aligns across 7 bases. V was clipped by 5 bases and J by 7 bases; unmatched bases: 8. Germline-derived CDR1 and CDR2 are MRHNA and SNTAGT. The CDR3 has 13 amino acids.

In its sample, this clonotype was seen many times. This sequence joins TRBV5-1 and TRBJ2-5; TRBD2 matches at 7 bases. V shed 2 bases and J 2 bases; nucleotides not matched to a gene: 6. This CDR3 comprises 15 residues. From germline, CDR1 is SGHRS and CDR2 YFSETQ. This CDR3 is CASSLSRGEQETQYF. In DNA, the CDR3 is TGCGCCAGCAGCTTAAGTCGGGGGGAACAAGAGACCCAGTACTTC. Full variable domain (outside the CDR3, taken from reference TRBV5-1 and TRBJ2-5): KAGVTQTPRYLIKTRGQQVTLSCSPISGHRSVSWYQQTPGQGLQFLFEYFSETQRNKGNFPGRFSGRQFSNSRSEMNVSTLELGDSALYLCASSLSRGEQETQYFGPGTRLLVL.

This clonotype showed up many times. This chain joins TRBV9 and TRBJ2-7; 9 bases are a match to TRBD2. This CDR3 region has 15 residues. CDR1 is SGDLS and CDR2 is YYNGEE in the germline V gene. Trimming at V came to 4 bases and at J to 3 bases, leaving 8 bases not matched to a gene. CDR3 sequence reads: CASSPISGGYYEQYF. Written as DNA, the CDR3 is TGTGCCAGCAGCCCCATAAGCGGGGGGTACTACGAGCAGTACTTC. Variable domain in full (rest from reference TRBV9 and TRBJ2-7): DSGVTQTPKHLITATGQRVTLRCSPRSGDLSVYWYQQSLDQGLQFLIQYYNGEERAKGNILERFSAQQFPDLHSELNLSSLELGDSALYFCASSPISGGYYEQYFGPGTRLTVT.

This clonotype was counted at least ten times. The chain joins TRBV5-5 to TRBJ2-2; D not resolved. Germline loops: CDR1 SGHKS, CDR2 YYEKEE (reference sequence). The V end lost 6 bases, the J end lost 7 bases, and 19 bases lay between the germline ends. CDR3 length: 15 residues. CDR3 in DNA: TGTGCCAGCACCACTCCGGGCCGCCTTGGCGGGGAGCTGTTTTTT. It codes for CASTTPGRLGGELFF.

The CDR3 loop is CASGPGVRHNEQFF. For the CDR3, the DNA is TGTGCCAGCGGCCCCGGGGTCCGGCACAATGAGCAGTTCTTC. V and J are TRBV5-6 and TRBJ2-1; the D gene is possibly TRBD2 (5 bases). Germline V gene data show CDR1 as SGHDT and CDR2 as YYEEEE. This CDR3 comprises 14 residues. With 7 bases removed from V and 5 bases from J, the gap between germline ends came to 16 bases. The variable domain in full, completed from reference TRBV5-6 and TRBJ2-1, reads DAGVTQSPTHLIKTRGQQVTLRCSPKSGHDTVSWYQQALGQGPQFIFQYYEEEERQRGNFPDRFSGHQFPNYSSELNVNALLLGDSALYLCASGPGVRHNEQFFGPGTRLTVL.

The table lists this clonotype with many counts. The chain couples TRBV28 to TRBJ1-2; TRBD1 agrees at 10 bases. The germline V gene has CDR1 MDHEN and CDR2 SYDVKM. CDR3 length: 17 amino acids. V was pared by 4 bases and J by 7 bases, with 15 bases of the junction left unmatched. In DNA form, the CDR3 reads TGTGCCAGCAGTTCCGGACAGGGGGATTTTTTGGTCCGTGGCTACACCTTC. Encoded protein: CASSSGQGDFLVRGYTF.

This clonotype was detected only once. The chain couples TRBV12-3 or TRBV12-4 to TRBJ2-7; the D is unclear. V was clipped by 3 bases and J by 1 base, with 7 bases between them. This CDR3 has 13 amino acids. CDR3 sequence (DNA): TGTGCCAGCAGTTTTGGGAATTCCTACGAGCAGTACTTC. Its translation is CASSFGNSYEQYF.

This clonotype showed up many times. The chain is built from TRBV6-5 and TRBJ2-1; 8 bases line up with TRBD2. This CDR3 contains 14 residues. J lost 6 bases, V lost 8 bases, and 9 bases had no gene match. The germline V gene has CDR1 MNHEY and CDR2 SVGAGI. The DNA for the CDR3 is TGTGCCAGCCAAGGGGGGCTAGCGGGCAATGAGCAGTTCTTC. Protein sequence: CASQGGLAGNEQFF.

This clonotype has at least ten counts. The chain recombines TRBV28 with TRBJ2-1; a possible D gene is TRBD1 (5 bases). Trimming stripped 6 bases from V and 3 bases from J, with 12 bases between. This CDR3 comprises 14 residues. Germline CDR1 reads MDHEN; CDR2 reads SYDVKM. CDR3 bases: TGTGCCAGCAGCCCCCTAGACAGCTACAATGAGCAGTTCTTC. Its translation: CASSPLDSYNEQFF.

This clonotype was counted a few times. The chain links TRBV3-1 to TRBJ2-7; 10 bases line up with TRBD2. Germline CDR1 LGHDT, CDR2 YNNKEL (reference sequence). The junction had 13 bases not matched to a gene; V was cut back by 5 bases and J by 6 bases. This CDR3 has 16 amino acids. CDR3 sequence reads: CASSSSLAGAYLEQYF. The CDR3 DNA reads TGTGCCAGCAGCTCCTCTCTAGCGGGGGCTTACCTCGAGCAGTACTTC.

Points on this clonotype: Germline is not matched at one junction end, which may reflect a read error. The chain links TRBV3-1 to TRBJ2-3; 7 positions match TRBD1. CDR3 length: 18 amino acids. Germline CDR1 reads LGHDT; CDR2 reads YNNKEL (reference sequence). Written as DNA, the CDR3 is TGTGCCTGCAGACAGGAAGAGGTCGGGACAGCTAGCACAGATACGCAGTATTTT. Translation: CACRQEEVGTASTDTQYF.

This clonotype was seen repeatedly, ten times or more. In nucleotides, the CDR3 is TGTGCCAGCAGTTTATCTCCTTCACCCCTCCACTTT. This sequence encodes CASSLSPSPLHF. This sequence joins TRBV28 and TRBJ1-6; no clear D. The germline CDR1 and CDR2 sequences are MDHEN and SYDVKM. CDR3 length: 12 residues. The ends were cut back, 1 base at V and 9 bases at J, with 4 bases in the middle. The full variable domain, in which reference TRBV28 and TRBJ1-6 provide the parts outside the CDR3, is DVKVTQSSRYLVKRTGEKVFLECVQDMDHENMFWYRQDPGLGLRLIYFSYDVKMKEKGDIPEGYSVSREKKERFSLILESASTNQTSMYLCASSLSPSPLHFGNGTRLTVT.

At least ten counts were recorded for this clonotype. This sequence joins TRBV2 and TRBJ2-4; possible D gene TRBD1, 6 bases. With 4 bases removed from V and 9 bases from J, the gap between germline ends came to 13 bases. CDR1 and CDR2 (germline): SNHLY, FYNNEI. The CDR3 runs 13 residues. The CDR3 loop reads CASSGDTPSIQYF. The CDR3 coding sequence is TGTGCCAGCAGTGGGGACACCCCGAGCATTCAGTACTTC.

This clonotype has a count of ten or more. CDR3 sequence (DNA): TGCGCCAGCAGCCAGTTAGAAGGACACCGCTCCTACGAGCAGTACTTC. Translating it yields CASSQLEGHRSYEQYF. The chain joins TRBV4-1 to TRBJ2-7; the D gene is possibly TRBD1 (5 bases). The CDR3 consists of 16 residues. With 3 bases removed from V and 0 bases from J, the gap between germline ends came to 15 bases. Germline CDR1 is MGHRA and CDR2 is YSYEKL.

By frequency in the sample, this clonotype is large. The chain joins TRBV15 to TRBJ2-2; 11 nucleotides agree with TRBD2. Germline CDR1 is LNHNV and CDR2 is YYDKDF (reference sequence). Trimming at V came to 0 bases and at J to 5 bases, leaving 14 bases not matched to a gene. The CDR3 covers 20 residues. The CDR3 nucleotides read TGTGCCACCAGCAGAGATGTAGAGGTGTTGGCTAGCGGGGGGACCGGGGAGCTGTTTTTT. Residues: CATSRDVEVLASGGTGELFF.

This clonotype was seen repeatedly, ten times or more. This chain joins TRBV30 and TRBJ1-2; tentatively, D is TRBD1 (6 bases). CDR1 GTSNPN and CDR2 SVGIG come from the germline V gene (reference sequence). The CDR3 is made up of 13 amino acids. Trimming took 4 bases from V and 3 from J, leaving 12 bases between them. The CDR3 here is CAWNGGQYYGYTF. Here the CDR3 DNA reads TGTGCCTGGAACGGGGGGCAATACTATGGCTACACCTTC.

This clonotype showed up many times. The CDR3 region is CSARDRRGPNYGYTF. For the CDR3, the DNA is TGCAGTGCTAGAGATCGGAGGGGCCCGAACTATGGCTACACCTTC. This rearrangement joins TRBV20-1 to TRBJ1-2, with D possibly matching TRBD1 (5 bases). This CDR3 comprises 15 residues. V lost 0 bases, J lost 2 bases, and 13 bases lay in between. Germline V gives CDR1 DFQATT, CDR2 SNEGSKA (reference sequence).

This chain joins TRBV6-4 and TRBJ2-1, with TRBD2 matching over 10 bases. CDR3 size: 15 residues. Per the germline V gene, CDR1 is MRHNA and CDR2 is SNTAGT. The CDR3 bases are TGTGACAGTAGTGACTCGAGCGGGGGGGCAAATGAGCAGTTCTTC. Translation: CDSSDSSGGANEQFF.